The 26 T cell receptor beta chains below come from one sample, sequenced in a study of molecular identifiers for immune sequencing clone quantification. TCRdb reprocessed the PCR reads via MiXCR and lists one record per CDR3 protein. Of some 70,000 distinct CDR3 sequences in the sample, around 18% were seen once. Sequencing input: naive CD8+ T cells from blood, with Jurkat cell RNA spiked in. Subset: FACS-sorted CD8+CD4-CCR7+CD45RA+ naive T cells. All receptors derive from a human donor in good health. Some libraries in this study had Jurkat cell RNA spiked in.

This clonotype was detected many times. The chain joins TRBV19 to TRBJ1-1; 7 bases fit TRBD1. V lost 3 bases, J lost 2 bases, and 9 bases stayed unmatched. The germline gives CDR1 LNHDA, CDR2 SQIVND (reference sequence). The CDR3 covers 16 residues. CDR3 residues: CASSIAGGASNTEAFF. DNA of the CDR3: TGTGCCAGTAGTATTGCAGGGGGGGCCAGTAACACTGAAGCTTTCTTT.

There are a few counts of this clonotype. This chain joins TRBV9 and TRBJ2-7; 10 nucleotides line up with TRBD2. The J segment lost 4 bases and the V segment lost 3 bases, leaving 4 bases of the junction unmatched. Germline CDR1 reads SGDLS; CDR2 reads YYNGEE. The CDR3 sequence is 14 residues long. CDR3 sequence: CASSDGTSVYEQYF. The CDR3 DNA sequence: TGTGCCAGCAGCGATGGGACTAGCGTGTACGAGCAGTACTTC.

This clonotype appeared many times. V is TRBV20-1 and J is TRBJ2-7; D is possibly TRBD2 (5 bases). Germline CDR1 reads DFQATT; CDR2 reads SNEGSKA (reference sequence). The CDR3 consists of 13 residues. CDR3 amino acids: CSGGGGNSYEQYF. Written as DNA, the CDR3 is TGCTCCGGAGGAGGCGGAAACTCCTACGAGCAGTACTTC.

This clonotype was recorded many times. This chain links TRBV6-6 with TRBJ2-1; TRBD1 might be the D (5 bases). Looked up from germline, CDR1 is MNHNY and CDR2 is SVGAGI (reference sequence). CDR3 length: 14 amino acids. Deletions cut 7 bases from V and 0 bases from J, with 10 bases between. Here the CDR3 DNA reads TGTGCCAGCACAGGGCTGAACTCCTACAATGAGCAGTTCTTC. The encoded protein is CASTGLNSYNEQFF.

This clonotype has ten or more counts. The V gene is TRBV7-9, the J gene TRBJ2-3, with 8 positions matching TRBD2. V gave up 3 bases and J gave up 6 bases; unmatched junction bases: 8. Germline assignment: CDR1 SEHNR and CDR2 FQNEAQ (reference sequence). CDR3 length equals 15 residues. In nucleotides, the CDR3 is TGTGCCAGCAGCTTTGAGCGGGAGTCGACCGATACGCAGTATTTT. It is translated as CASSFERESTDTQYF. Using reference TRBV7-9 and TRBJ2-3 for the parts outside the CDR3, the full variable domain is DTGVSQNPRHKITKRGQNVTFRCDPISEHNRLYWYRQTLGQGPEFLTYFQNEAQLEKSRLLSDRFSAERPKGSFSTLEIQRTEQGDSAMYLCASSFERESTDTQYFGPGTRLTVL.

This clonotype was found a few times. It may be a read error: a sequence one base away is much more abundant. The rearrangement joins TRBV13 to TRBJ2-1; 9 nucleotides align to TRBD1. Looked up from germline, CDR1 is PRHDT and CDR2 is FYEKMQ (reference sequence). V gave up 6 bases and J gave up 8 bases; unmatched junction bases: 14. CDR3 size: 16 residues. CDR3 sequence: CASSFLRDRAFDEQFF. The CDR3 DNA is TGTGCCAGCAGTTTTCTCCGGGACAGGGCGTTCGATGAGCAGTTCTTC.

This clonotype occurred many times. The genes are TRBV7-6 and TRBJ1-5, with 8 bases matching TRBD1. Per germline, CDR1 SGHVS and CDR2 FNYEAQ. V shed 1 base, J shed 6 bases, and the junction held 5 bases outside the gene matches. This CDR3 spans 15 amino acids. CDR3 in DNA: TGTGCCAGCAGCTTAGGACAGGGGCTACTTCAGCCCCAGCATTTT. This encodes CASSLGQGLLQPQHF.

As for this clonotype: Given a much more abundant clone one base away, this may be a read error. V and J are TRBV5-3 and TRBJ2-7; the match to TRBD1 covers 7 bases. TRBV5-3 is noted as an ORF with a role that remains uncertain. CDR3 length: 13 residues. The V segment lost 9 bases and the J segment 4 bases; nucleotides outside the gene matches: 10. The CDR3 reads CANSFEGAYEQYF. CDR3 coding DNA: TGTGCCAACAGCTTTGAGGGGGCTTACGAGCAGTACTTC.

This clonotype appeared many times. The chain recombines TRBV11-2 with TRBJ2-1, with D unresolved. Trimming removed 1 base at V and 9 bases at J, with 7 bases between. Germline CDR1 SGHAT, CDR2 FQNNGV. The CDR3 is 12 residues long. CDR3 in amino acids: CASSLVPGEQFF. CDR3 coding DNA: TGTGCCAGCAGCTTAGTCCCTGGTGAGCAGTTCTTC.

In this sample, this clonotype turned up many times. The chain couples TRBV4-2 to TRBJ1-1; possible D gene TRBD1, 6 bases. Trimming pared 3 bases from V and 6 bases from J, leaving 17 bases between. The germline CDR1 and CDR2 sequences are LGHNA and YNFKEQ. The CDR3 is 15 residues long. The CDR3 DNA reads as TGTGCCAGCAGCCACTCAGGGGAGTTCTACTCTGAAGCTTTCTTT. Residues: CASSHSGEFYSEAFF.

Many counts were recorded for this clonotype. The chain's CDR3 is CASSKKDRTGELFF. In DNA form, the CDR3 reads TGCGCCAGCAGCAAGAAGGACAGAACCGGGGAGCTGTTTTTT. The rearrangement uses TRBV4-3 and TRBJ2-2, with D perhaps TRBD1 (6 bases). Per the germline V gene, CDR1 is LGHNA and CDR2 is YSLEER. Trimming took 5 bases from V and 5 from J, leaving 12 bases between them. The CDR3 contains 14 residues.

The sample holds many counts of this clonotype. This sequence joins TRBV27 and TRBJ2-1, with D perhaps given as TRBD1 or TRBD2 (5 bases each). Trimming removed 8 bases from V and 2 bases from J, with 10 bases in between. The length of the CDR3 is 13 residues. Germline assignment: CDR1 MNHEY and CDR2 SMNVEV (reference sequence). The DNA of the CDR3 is TGTGCCAGCTTCGGGGCGACCTACAATGAGCAGTTCTTC. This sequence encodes CASFGATYNEQFF.

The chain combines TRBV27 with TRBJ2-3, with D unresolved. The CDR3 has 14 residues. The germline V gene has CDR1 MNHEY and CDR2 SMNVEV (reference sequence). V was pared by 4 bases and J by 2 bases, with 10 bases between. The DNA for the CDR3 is TGTGCCAGCAGTTCCTACGCAACCACAGATACGCAGTATTTT. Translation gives CASSSYATTDTQYF.

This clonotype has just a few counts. Here the CDR3 reads CASRTGAYEQYF. The CDR3 nucleotides read TGTGCCAGCAGGACAGGAGCCTACGAGCAGTACTTC. V gene TRBV11-2 combines with J gene TRBJ2-7; a weak D match, TRBD1 (6 bases). The germline CDR1 and CDR2 sequences are SGHAT and FQNNGV. Trimming cost V 6 bases and J 2 bases, with 8 bases left between them. This CDR3 contains 12 residues.

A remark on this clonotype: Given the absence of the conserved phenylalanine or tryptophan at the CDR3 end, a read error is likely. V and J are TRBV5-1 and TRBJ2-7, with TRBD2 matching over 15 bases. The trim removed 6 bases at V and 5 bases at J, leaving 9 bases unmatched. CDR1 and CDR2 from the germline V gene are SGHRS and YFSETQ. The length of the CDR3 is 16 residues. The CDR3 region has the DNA TGCGCCAGCAACAACCAGGGACTAGCGGGAGGTAACGAGCAGTACTCC. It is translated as CASNNQGLAGGNEQYS.

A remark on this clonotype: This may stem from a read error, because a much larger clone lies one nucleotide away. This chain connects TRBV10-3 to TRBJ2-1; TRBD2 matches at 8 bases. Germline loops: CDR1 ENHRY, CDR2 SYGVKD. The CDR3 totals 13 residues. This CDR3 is CANRGGAYNEQLF. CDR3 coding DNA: TGTGCCAACCGGGGGGGGGCCTACAATGAGCAGCTCTTC.

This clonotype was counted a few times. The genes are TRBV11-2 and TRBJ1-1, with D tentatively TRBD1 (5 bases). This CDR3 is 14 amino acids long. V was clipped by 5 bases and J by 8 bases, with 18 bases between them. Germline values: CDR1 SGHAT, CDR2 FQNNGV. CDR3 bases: TGTGCCAGCAGCCCTTTAGCCGGGGCGACAGAAGCTTTCTTT. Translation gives CASSPLAGATEAFF.

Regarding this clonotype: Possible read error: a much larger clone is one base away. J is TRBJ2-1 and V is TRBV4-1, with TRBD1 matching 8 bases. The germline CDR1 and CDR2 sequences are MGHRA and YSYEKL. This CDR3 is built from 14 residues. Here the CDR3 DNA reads TGCGCCAGCGGCCAATCAGGGGGCGGGAATGAGCAGTTCTTC. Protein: CASGQSGGGNEQFF.

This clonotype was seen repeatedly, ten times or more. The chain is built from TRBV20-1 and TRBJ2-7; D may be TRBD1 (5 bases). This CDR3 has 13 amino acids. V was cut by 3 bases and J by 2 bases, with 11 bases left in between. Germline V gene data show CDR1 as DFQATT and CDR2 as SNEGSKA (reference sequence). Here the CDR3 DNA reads TGCAGTGCTAGGGGGCCAACTACCTACGAGCAGTACTTC. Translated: CSARGPTTYEQYF.

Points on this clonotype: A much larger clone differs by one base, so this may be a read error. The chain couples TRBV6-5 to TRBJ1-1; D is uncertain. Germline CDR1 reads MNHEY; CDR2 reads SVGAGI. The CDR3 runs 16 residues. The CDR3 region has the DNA TGTGCCAGCAGTTACTCCTTAGAGATTCCGAACACTGAAGCTCTCTTT. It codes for CASSYSLEIPNTEALF.

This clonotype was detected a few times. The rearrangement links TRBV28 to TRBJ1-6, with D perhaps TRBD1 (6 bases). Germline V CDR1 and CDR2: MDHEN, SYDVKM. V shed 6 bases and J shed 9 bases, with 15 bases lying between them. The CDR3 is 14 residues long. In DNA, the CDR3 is TGTGCCAGCAGATCAACAGGGAGAGGTTCACCCCTCCACTTT. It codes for CASRSTGRGSPLHF.

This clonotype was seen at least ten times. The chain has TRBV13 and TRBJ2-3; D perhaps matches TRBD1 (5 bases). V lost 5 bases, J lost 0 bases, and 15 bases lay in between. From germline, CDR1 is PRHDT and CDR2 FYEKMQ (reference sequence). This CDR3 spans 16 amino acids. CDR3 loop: CASSNRQMSSTDTQYF. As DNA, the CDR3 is TGTGCCAGCAGCAACCGACAGATGTCGAGCACAGATACGCAGTATTTT. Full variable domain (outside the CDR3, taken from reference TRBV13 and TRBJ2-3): AAGVIQSPRHLIKEKRETATLKCYPIPRHDTVYWYQQGPGQDPQFLISFYEKMQSDKGSIPDRFSAQQFSDYHSELNMSSLELGDSALYFCASSNRQMSSTDTQYFGPGTRLTVL.

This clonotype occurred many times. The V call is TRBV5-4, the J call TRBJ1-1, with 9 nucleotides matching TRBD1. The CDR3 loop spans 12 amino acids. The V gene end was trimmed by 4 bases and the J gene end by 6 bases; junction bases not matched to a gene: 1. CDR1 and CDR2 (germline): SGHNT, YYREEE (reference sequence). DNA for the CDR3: TGTGCCAGCAGCACAGGGGGCCCTGAAGCTTTCTTT. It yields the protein CASSTGGPEAFF.

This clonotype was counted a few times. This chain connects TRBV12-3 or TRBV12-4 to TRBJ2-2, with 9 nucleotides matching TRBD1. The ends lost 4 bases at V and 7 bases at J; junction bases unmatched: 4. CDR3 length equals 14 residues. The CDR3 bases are TGTGCCAGCAGTTGGACAGGGGTAGGCGGGGAGCTGTTTTTT. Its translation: CASSWTGVGGELFF.

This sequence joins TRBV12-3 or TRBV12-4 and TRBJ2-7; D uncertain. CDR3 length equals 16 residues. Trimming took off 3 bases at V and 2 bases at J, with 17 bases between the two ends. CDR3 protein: CASSFVAPYTPYEQYF. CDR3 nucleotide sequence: TGTGCCAGCAGTTTTGTAGCACCCTATACCCCCTACGAGCAGTACTTC.

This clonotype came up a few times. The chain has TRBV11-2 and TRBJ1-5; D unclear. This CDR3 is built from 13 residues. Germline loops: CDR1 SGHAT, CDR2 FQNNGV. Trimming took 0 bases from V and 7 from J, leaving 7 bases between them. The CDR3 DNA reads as TGTGCCAGCAGCTTAGATGAGGTCCAGCCCCAGCATTTT. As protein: CASSLDEVQPQHF.